Shown below are 11 T cell receptor beta chains from a single sample sequenced in a study of vaccination effects on CD4 cells after COVID-19. These receptors have no identified antigens. Profiling relied on immunoSEQ multiplex PCR, and the TCRdb table lists in-frame clones only, not all of them. The table shows 25,000 to 35,000 clones, with around 75% occurring only once. Peptide-pool stimulation followed by sequencing identified expanded antigen-specific CD4+ clonotypes in the ViraFEST assay. With more than nine days of culture completed, CD4+ T cells were isolated. Subjects were given two BNT162b2 or mRNA-1273 vaccine doses. This specimen was CD4+ T cells from PBMCs cultured with HCoV-229E spike peptides, taken after COVID-19 vaccination. Every receptor here comes from a human donor who received a COVID-19 vaccine.

This chain links TRBV29-1 with TRBJ1-6, with 8 bases aligning to TRBD1. The CDR3 is made up of 14 amino acids. Germline V gene lookup returns CDR1 SQVTM and CDR2 ANQGSEA. The trim removed 7 bases at V and 5 bases at J, leaving 7 bases unmatched. The CDR3 DNA reads as TGCAGCGCACTGACAGGGGCAAATAATTCACCCCTCCACTTT. Residues: CSALTGANNSPLHF.

The chain recombines TRBV29-1 with TRBJ2-5; no reliable D call. Germline V gene data show CDR1 as SQVTM and CDR2 as ANQGSEA. CDR3 length equals 10 residues. V was trimmed by 7 bases and J by 4 bases, leaving 7 bases between them. The CDR3: CSGIGETQYF. In DNA form, the CDR3 reads TGCAGCGGAATCGGAGAGACCCAGTACTTC.

The chain uses TRBV7-2 and TRBJ1-2; maybe TRBD1 (6 bases). V lost 4 bases to trimming and J lost 2 bases, with 14 bases between them. CDR3 size: 15 residues. Germline V lookup: CDR1 SGHTA, CDR2 FQGNSA. CDR3 region: CASSYLGAPNYGYTF. CDR3 sequence (DNA): TGTGCCAGCAGCTACTTGGGGGCGCCGAACTATGGCTACACCTTC.

The genes are TRBV7-9 and TRBJ2-1; tentative D call: TRBD1 (5 bases). Germline CDR1 and CDR2: SEHNR and FQNEAQ (reference sequence). The CDR3 has 10 residues. V lost 8 bases to trimming and J lost 9 bases, with 8 bases between them. As DNA, the CDR3 is TGTGCCAGCGGGGCGCGTGAGCAGTTCTTC. Translated: CASGAREQFF.

In DNA form, the CDR3 reads TGTGCCAGCAGCGGGGACAGGGTTCGGCAGCCCCAGCATTTT. It specifies CASSGDRVRQPQHF. V gene TRBV2 combines with J gene TRBJ1-5; 9 positions match TRBD1. Germline CDR1 is SNHLY and CDR2 is FYNNEI. The V gene end was trimmed by 6 bases and the J gene end by 7 bases; junction bases not matched to a gene: 7. The CDR3 has 14 residues.

The chain employs TRBV5-1 and TRBJ2-5; perhaps TRBD2 as D (5 bases). V shed 2 bases and J shed 2 bases, with 13 bases lying between them. CDR3 length: 15 residues. Germline-derived CDR1 and CDR2 are SGHRS and YFSETQ. Here the CDR3 reads CASSFAGLSQETQYF. In nucleotides, the CDR3 is TGCGCCAGCAGCTTTGCGGGCCTTTCTCAAGAGACCCAGTACTTC.

CDR3: CASSPPRPGGAPSLDTQYF. The CDR3 DNA reads as TGTGCCAGCAGCCCCCCCCGCCCCGGGGGGGCCCCTTCATTGGATACGCAGTATTTT. V gene TRBV5-4 combines with J gene TRBJ2-3; 8 bases line up with TRBD2. The V gene end was trimmed by 4 bases and the J gene end by 6 bases; junction bases not matched to a gene: 22. From germline, CDR1 is SGHNT and CDR2 YYREEE (reference sequence). The CDR3 consists of 19 residues.

The rearrangement joins TRBV30 to TRBJ2-1; 8 bases are shared with TRBD1. The CDR3 contains 13 residues. V was pared by 3 bases and J by 10 bases, with 8 bases of the junction left unmatched. Germline V gives CDR1 GTSNPN, CDR2 SVGIG (reference sequence). CDR3 region: CAWRWQGAGEQFF. The CDR3, as DNA: TGTGCCTGGAGATGGCAGGGGGCAGGAGAGCAGTTCTTC.

This clone was seen a single time. The rearrangement uses TRBV5-6 and TRBJ2-5; 7 bases align to TRBD2. The CDR3 has 14 amino acids. Losses at the gene ends were 0 bases for V and 3 bases for J; bases not matched to a gene: 2. In germline, CDR1 is SGHDT, CDR2 YYEEEE. The CDR3 region has the DNA TGTGCCAGCAGCTTGGTGGGGGGGAAAGAGACCCAGTACTTC. It translates to CASSLVGGKETQYF.

In this sample, this clone turned up once. This chain connects TRBV12-3 or TRBV12-4 to TRBJ1-2; 7 nucleotides align to TRBD1. The trim removed 7 bases at V and 7 bases at J, leaving 9 bases unmatched. The CDR3 is 13 amino acids. The CDR3 region is CASTFDREGGYTF. CDR3 in DNA: TGTGCCAGCACCTTCGACAGGGAGGGTGGCTACACCTTC.

The V and J genes are TRBV11-2 and TRBJ1-4; the D gene is possibly TRBD1 (6 bases). CDR1 is SGHAT, CDR2 FQNNGV, per germline. Trimming cost V 3 bases and J 10 bases, with 9 bases left between them. The CDR3 has 12 residues. The CDR3 region is CASSFGGRKLFF. CDR3 nucleotides: TGTGCCAGCAGCTTCGGGGGGCGAAAACTGTTTTTT.